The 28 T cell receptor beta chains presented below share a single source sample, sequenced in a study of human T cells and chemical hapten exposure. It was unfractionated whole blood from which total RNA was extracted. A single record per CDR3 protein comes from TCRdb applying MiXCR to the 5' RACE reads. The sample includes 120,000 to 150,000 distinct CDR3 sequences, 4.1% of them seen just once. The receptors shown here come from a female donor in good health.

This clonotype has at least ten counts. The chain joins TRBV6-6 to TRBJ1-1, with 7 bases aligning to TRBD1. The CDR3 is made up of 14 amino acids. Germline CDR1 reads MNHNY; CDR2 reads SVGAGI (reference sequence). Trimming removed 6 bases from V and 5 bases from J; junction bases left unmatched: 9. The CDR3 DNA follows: TGTGCCAGCAGCCCGACAGGGCCGGGGACTGAAGCTTTCTTT. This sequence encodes CASSPTGPGTEAFF.

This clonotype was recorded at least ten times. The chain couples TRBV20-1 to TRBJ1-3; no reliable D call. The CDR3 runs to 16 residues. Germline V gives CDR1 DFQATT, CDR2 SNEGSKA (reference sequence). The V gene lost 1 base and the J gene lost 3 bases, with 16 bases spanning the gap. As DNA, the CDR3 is TGCAGTGCTAGAGCCTTTTTTTATTCGTTTGGAAACACCATATATTTT. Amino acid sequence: CSARAFFYSFGNTIYF.

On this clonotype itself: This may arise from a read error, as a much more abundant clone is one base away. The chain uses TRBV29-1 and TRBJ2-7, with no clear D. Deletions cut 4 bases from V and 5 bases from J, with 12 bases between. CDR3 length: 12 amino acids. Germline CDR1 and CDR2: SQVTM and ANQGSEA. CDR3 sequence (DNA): TGCAGCGTTGTGGACGGCACCGACGAGCAGTACTTC. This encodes CSVVDGTDEQYF.

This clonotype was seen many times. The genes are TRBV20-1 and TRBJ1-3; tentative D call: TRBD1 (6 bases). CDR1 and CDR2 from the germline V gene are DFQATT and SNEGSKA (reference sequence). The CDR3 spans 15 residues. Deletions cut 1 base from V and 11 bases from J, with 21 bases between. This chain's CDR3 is CSARVQVGPGAPIYF. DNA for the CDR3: TGCAGTGCTAGAGTCCAGGTTGGGCCGGGGGCCCCCATATATTTT.

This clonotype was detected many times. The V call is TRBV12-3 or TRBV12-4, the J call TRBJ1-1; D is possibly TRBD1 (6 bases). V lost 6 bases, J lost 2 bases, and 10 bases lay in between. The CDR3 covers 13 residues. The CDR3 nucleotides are TGTGCCAGCAGGACAGGACCTAACACTGAAGCTTTCTTT. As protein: CASRTGPNTEAFF.

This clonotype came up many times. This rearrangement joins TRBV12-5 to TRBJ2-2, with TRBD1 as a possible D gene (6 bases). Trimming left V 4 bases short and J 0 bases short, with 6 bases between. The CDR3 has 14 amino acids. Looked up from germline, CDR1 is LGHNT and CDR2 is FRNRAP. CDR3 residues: CASGSGANTGELFF. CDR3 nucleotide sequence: TGTGCTAGTGGTTCAGGGGCGAACACCGGGGAGCTGTTTTTT. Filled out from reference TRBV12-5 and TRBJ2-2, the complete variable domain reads DARVTQTPRHKVTEMGQEVTMRCQPILGHNTVFWYRQTMMQGLELLAYFRNRAPLDDSGMPKDRFSAEMPDATLATLKIQPSEPRDSAVYFCASGSGANTGELFFGEGSRLTVL.

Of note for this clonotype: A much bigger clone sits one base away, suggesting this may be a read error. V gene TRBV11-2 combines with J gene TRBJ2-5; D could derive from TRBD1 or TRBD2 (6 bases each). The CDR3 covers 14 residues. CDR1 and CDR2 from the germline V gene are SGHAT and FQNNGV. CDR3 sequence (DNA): TGTGTCAGCAGCTCAAGGGGGGTTGAAGAGACCCAGTACTTC. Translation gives CVSSSRGVEETQYF.

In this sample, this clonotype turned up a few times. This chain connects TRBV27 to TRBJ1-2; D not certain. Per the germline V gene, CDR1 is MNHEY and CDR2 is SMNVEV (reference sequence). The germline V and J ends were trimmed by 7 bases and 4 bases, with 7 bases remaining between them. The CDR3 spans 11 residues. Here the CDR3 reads CASKDSYGYTF. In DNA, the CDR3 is TGTGCCAGCAAGGACTCCTATGGCTACACCTTC.

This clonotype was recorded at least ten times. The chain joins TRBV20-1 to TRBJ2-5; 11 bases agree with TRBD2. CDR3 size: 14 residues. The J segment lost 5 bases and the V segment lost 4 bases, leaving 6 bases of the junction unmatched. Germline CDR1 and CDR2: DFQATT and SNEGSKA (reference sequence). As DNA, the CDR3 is TGCAGTGCTATTGGGACTAGCGGAGGGGAGACCCAGTACTTC. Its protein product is CSAIGTSGGETQYF.

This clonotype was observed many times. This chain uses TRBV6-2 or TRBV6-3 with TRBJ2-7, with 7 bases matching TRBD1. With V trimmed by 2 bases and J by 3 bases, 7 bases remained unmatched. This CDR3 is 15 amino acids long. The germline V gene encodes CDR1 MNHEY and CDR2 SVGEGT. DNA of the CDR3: TGTGCCAGCAGTTACCCTCCGGGACAGTTCTACGAGCAGTACTTC. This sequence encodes CASSYPPGQFYEQYF.

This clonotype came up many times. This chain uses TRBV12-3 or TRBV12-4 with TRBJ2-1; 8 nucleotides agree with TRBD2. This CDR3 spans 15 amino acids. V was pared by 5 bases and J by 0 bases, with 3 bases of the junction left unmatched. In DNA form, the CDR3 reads TGTGCCAGCAGTCGTACTAGCGGCTCCTACAATGAGCAGTTCTTC. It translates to CASSRTSGSYNEQFF.

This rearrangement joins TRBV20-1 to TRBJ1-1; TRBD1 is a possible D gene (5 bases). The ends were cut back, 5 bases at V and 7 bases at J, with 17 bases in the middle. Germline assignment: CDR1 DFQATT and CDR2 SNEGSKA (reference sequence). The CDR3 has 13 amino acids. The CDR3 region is CSADDGRGLEAFF. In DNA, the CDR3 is TGCAGTGCTGACGACGGGAGGGGCCTTGAAGCTTTCTTT.

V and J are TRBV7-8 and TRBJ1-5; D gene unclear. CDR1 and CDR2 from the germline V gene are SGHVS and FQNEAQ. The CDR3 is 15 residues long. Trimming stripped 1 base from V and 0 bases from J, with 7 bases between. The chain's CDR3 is CASSLDGSSNQPQHF. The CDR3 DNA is TGTGCCAGCAGCTTAGACGGAAGTAGCAATCAGCCCCAGCATTTT.

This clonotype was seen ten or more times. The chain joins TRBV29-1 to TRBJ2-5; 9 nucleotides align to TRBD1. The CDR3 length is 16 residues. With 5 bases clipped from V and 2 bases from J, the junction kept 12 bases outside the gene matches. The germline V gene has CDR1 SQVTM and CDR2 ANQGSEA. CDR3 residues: CSVFFWDRVGQETQYF. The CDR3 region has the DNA TGCAGCGTTTTCTTTTGGGACAGGGTCGGGCAAGAGACCCAGTACTTC. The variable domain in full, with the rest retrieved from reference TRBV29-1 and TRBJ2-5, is SAVISQKPSRDICQRGTSLTIQCQVDSQVTMMFWYRQQPGQSLTLIATANQGSEATYESGFVIDKFPISRPNLTFSTLTVSNMSPEDSSIYLCSVFFWDRVGQETQYFGPGTRLLVL.

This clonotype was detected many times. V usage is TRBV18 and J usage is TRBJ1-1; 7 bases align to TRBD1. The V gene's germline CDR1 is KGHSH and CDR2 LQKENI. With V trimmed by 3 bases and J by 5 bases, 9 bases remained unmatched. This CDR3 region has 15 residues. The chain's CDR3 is CASSPQYRGGTEAFF. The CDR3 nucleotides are TGTGCCAGCTCACCTCAATACAGGGGCGGGACTGAAGCTTTCTTT.

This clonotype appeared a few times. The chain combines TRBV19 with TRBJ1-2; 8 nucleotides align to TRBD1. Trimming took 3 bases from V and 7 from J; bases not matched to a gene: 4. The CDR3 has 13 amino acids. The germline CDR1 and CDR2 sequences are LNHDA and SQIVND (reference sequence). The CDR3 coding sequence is TGTGCCAGTAGTATGGACAGGGAGAGTGGCTACACCTTC. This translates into CASSMDRESGYTF.

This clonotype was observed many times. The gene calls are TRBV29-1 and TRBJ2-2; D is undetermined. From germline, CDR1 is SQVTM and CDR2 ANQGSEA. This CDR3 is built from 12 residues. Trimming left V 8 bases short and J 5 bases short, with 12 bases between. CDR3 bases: TGCAGCTCCCTCCCTAGAACCGGGGAGCTGTTTTTT. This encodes CSSLPRTGELFF.

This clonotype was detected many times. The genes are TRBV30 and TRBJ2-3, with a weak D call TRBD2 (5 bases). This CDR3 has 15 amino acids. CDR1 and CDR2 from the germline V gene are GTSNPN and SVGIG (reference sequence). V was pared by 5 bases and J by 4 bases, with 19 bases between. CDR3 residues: CAWDPEGVSADTQYF. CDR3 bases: TGTGCCTGGGACCCAGAGGGTGTTAGTGCAGATACGCAGTATTTT. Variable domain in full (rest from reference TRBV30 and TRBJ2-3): SQTIHQWPATLVQPVGSPLSLECTVEGTSNPNLYWYRQAAGRGLQLLFYSVGIGQISSEVPQNLSASRPQDRQFILSSKKLLLSDSGFYLCAWDPEGVSADTQYFGPGTRLTVL.

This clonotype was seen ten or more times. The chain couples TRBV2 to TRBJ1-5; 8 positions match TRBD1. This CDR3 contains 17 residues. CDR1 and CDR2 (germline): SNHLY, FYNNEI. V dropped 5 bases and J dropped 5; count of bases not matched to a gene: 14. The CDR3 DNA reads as TGTGCCAGCAGTAGGACAGGGAGTTTTTTATCCTATCAGCCCCAGCATTTT. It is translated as CASSRTGSFLSYQPQHF.

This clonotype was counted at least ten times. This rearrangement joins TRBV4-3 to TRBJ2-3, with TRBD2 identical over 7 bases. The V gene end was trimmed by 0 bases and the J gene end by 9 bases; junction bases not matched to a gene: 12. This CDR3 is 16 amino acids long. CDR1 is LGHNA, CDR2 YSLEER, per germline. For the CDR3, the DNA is TGCGCCAGCAGCCAAGATCCGGGACTACGACCGGGGACGCAGTATTTT. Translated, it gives CASSQDPGLRPGTQYF.

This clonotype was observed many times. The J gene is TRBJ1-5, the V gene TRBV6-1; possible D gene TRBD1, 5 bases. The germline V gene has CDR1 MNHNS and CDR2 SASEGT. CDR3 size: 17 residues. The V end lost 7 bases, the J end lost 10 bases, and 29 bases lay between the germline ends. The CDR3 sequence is CASKWGPPLGRGRPQHF. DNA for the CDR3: TGTGCCAGCAAGTGGGGACCTCCTTTGGGTAGGGGTCGCCCCCAGCATTTT.

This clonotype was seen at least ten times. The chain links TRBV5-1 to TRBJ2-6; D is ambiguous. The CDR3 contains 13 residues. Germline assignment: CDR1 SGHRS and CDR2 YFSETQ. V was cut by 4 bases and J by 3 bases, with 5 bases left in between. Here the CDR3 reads CASSVDGANVLTF. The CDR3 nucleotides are TGCGCCAGCAGCGTCGATGGGGCCAACGTCCTGACTTTC.

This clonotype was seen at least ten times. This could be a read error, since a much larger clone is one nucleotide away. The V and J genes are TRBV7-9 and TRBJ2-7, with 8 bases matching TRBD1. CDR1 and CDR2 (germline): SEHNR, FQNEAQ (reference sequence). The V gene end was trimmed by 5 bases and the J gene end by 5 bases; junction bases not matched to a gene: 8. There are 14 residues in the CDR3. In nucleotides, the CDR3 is TGTGCCAGCAGCACCGGACAGGGACCCGACGAGCAGTACTTC. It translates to CASSTGQGPDEQYF.

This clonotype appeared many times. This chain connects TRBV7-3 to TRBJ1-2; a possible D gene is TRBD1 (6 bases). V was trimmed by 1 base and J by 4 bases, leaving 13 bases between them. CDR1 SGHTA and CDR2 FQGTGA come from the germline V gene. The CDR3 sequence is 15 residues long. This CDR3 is CASSLMGGSSYGYTF. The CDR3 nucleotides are TGTGCCAGCAGCTTAATGGGGGGCTCAAGCTATGGCTACACCTTC.

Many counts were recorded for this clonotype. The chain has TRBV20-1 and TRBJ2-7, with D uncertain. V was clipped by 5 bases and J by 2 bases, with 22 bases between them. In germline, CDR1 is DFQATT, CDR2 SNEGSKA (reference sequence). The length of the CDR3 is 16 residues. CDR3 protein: CSAPPGSRISTYEQYF. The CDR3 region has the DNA TGCAGTGCTCCCCCGGGTAGCCGAATTTCTACCTACGAGCAGTACTTC.

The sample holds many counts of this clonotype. The CDR3 DNA reads as TGCAGTGCTAGAGATCTGGGCAGGGCCCACAATGAGCAGTTCTTC. Its translation: CSARDLGRAHNEQFF. The J gene is TRBJ2-1, the V gene TRBV20-1; weak D call: TRBD1 (5 bases). The V end lost 0 bases, the J end lost 5 bases, and 14 bases lay between the germline ends. CDR3 length equals 15 residues. The V gene's germline CDR1 is DFQATT and CDR2 SNEGSKA (reference sequence).

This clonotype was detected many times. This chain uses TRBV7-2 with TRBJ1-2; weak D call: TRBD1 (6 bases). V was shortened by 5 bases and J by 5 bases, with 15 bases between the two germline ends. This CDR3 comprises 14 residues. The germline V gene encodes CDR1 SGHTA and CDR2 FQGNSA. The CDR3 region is CASSTRTVAYGYTF. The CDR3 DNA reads TGTGCCAGCAGCACCAGGACAGTTGCATATGGCTACACCTTC.

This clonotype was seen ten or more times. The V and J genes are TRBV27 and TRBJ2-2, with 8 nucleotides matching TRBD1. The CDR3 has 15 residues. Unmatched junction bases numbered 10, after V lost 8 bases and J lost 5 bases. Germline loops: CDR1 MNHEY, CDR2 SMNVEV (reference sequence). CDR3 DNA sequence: TGTGCCAGCCGCACAGGGGGGAGTGTTACCGGGGAGCTGTTTTTT. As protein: CASRTGGSVTGELFF.